Sequencing of this TCR beta chain was carried out in a study of T cell responses to AZD1222 COVID-19 vaccine. Findings and limits, study-wide: Spike-specific TCR breadth and depth grew following two AZD1222 doses. Repertoire samples came only from after the peak T cell response. Among the donors, most were white British and more were female, and clonal diversity was possibly underestimated. Nearly half of unique spike-specific TCRs reportedly avoided B.1.351 and B.1.1.7 mutated regions.

Concerning this clone itself: Its antigen is unidentified.

This CDR3 has 14 residues. The germline V and J ends were trimmed by 7 bases and 0 bases, with 11 bases remaining between them. The V gene's germline CDR1 is MNHEY and CDR2 SVGAGI. TCRdb keeps only in-frame clones here, not all; method: immunoSEQ multiplex PCR. The repertoire holds 100,000 or so clones, with around 87% as singletons. The source material was peripheral blood, sampled on day 0 of MenACWY control vaccination. The rearrangement uses TRBV6-5 and TRBJ2-3; D perhaps matches TRBD2 (6 bases). This TCR came from an adult in good health. The CDR3 reads CASTRELSTDTQYF. CDR3 DNA: TGTGCCAGCACGCGGGAACTAAGCACAGATACGCAGTATTTT.